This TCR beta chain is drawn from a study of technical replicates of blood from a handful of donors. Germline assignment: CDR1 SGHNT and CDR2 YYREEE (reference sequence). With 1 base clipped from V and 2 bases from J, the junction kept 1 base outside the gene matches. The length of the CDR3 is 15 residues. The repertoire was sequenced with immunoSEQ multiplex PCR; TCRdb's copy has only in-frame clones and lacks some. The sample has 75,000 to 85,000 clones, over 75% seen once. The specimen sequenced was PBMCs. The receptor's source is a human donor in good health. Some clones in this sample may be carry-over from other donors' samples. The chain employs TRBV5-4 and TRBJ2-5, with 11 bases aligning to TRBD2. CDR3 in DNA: TGTGCCAGCAGCTTGAGACTAGCGGGACAAGAGACCCAGTACTTC. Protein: CASSLRLAGQETQYF.